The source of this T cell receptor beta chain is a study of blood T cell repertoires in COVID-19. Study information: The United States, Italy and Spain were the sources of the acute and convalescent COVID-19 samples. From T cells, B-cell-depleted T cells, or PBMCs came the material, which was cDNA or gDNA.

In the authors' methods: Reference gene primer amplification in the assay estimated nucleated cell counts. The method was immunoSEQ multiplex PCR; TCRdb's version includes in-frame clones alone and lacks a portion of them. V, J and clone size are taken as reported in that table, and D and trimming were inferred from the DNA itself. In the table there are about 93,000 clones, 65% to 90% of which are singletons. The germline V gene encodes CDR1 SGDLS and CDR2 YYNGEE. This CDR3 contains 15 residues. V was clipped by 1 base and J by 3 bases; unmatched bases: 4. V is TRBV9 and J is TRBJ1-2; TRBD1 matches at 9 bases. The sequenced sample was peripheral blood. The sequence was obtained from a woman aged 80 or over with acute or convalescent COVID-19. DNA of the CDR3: TGTGCCAGCAGCGTACAGACAGGGGGTTACTATGGCTACACCTTC. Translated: CASSVQTGGYYGYTF.